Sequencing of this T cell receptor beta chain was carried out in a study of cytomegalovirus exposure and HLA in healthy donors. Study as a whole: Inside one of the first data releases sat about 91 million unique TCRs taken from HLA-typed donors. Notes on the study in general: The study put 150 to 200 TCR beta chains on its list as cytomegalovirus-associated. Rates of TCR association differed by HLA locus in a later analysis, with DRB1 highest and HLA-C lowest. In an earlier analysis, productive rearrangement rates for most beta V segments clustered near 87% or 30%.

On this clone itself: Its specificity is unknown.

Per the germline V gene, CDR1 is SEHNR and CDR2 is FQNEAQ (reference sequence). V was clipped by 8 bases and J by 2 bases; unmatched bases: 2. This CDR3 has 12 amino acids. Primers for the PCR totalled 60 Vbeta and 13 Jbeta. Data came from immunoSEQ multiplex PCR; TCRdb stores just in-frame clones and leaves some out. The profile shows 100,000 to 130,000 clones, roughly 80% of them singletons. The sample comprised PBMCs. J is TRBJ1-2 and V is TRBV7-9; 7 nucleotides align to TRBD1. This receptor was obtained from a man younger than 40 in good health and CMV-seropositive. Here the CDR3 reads CASGQANYGYTF. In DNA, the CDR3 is TGTGCCAGCGGACAGGCCAACTATGGCTACACCTTC.